A single sample is the source of the 4 T cell receptor beta chains below, sequenced in a study of type 1 regulatory T cells. In TCRdb, the reads were re-called with MiXCR into one record per CDR3 protein. The sample holds approximately 19,000 distinct CDR3 sequences; 10% are singletons and the top ten take 2.5% to 3%. Sequencing used CD4+ T cells, either the whole sample or a sorted fraction (not recorded which). These TCRs come from a human donor in good health.

With respect to this clonotype: A much larger clone differs from this one at a single base, so this may be a read error. The CDR3 DNA sequence: TGTGCCAGCAGTTTAATTGTCCCGGGCACTGAAACTTTCTTT. Protein sequence: CASSLIVPGTETFF. V is TRBV28 and J is TRBJ1-1; D ambiguous. Per germline, CDR1 MDHEN and CDR2 SYDVKM. The CDR3 runs 14 residues.

This clonotype came up many times. The genes are TRBV5-6 and TRBJ1-4, with D possibly being TRBD1 (6 bases). This CDR3 has 15 amino acids. V lost 4 bases and J 8 bases, leaving 18 bases between the germline ends. Germline CDR1 reads SGHDT; CDR2 reads YYEEEE. CDR3 in DNA: TGTGCCAGCAGCCTGACAGGACTGAGTGGAGAAAAACTGTTTTTT. Amino acid sequence: CASSLTGLSGEKLFF.

The rearrangement joins TRBV6-6 to TRBJ2-5; D is unresolved. Per germline, CDR1 MNHNY and CDR2 SVGAGI (reference sequence). The CDR3 consists of 11 residues. V lost 7 bases and J 5 bases, leaving 8 bases between the germline ends. DNA of the CDR3: TGTGCCAGCAATGCCGGGGAGACCCAGTACTTC. It translates to CASNAGETQYF.

This chain uses TRBV5-1 with TRBJ2-1, with 12 bases aligning to TRBD2. CDR1 is SGHRS and CDR2 is YFSETQ in the germline V gene. V shed 3 bases and J 9 bases; nucleotides not matched to a gene: 7. This CDR3 contains 15 residues. The CDR3 DNA sequence: TGCGCCAGCAGCTGGGGACTAGCGGGTCTAGTTGAGCAGTTCTTC. As protein: CASSWGLAGLVEQFF. The entire variable domain, with the rest obtained from reference TRBV5-1 and TRBJ2-1, is as follows: KAGVTQTPRYLIKTRGQQVTLSCSPISGHRSVSWYQQTPGQGLQFLFEYFSETQRNKGNFPGRFSGRQFSNSRSEMNVSTLELGDSALYLCASSWGLAGLVEQFFGPGTRLTVL.